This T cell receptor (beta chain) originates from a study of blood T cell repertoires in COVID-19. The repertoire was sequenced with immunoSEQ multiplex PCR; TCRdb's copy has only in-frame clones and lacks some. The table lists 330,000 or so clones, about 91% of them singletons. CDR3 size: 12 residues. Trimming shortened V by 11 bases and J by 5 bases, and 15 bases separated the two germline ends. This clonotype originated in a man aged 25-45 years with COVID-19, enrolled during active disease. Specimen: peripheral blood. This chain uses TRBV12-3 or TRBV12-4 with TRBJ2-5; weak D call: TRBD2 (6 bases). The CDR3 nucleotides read TGTGCCGGTCTGGGGGGATCTGAGACCCAGTACTTC. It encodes CAGLGGSETQYF.